This paragraph reports one T cell receptor (beta chain). No antigen is known for it. This same CDR3 is encoded by further DNA sequences in the sample. This entry comes from a study of cytomegalovirus exposure and HLA in healthy donors. Study outcomes and limitations: The likely origin of a cluster of highly shared sequence variants was a sequencing artifact. Reportedly, a later analysis found an Asian-associated ancestry cluster had fewer N-insertions than the approximately 700-donor mean. When a later analysis compared HLA-associated TCR beta chains with equally common others, the HLA-associated chains turned out to be more clonally expanded and to have lower generation probabilities. Segments of the TCR beta V type were, in most cases, productive about 90% or about 30% of the time in an earlier analysis.

13 Jbeta primers and 60 Vbeta primers were used for the PCR. TCRdb keeps only in-frame clones here, not all; method: immunoSEQ multiplex PCR. The listing records some 130,000 clones. Germline V gene data show CDR1 as KGHSH and CDR2 as LQKENI. The CDR3 covers 17 residues. The V end was cut by 3 bases, the J end by 1 base, with 16 bases between. The receptor was isolated from a man aged 18 to 29 in good health and CMV-seronegative. The specimen sequenced was PBMCs. The chain uses TRBV18 and TRBJ2-1; weak D call: TRBD2 (6 bases). The CDR3: CASSPLAGGNSYNEQFF. The CDR3 nucleotides read TGTGCCAGCTCACCTCTTGCTGGGGGGAATTCCTACAATGAGCAGTTCTTC.